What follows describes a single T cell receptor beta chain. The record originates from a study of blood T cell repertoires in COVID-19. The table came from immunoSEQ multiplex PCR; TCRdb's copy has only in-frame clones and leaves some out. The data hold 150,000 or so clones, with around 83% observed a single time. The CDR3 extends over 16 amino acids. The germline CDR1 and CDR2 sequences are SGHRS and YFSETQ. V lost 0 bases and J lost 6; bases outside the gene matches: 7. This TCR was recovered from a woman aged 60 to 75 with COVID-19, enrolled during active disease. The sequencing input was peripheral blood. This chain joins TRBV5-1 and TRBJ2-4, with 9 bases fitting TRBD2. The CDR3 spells CASSLDWRGGRNIQYF. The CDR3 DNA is TGCGCCAGCAGCTTGGACTGGCGGGGGGGCAGAAACATTCAGTACTTC.